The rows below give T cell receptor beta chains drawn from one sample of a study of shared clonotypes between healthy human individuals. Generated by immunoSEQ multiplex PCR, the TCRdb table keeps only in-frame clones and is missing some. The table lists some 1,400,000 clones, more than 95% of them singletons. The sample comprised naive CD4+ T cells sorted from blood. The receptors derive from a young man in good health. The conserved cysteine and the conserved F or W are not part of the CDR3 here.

CDR3 protein: AISVLAGGFGNEQF
V gene: TRBV10-3

CDR3 protein: ASSTRDSSTDTQY
V gene: TRBV6-5

CDR3 protein: ASSTTGGSGNTIY
V gene: TRBV6-6

CDR3 protein: SVVGSKRRVNTEAF
V gene: TRBV29-1

CDR3 protein: ASSQDYSGRTDTQY
V gene: TRBV4-1

CDR3 protein: ASSSHQGIVRLAKNIQY
V gene: TRBV11-2

CDR3 protein: ASSESLSRSGVLNEQF
V gene: TRBV25-1

CDR3 protein: ASSWEYEQY
V gene: TRBV28

CDR3 protein: ASSIETGRKTQY
V gene: TRBV4-1

CDR3 protein: ASSLGGPGTLETQY
V gene: TRBV5-4

CDR3 protein: ASSSGGGWDQPQH
V gene: TRBV2

CDR3 protein: ASSLGLAGTDEQF
V gene: TRBV5-8

CDR3 protein: ASSQGVGVPYGYT
V gene: TRBV4-3

CDR3 protein: ASSIAGQGVVEAF
V gene: TRBV19

CDR3 protein: ASSQNTGYGADTQY
V gene: TRBV4-3

CDR3 protein: ASSLGQFETQY
V gene: TRBV5-1

CDR3 protein: ASTSQPRGLRTEAF
V gene: TRBV11-3

CDR3 protein: ASSWGLAANTGELF
V gene: TRBV7-9

CDR3 protein: ASSDGYEQY
V gene: TRBV10-1

CDR3 protein: ASSWGQGISEGYT
V gene: TRBV5-1

CDR3 protein: ASSLDYVYNEQF
V gene: TRBV11-2

CDR3 protein: ASSGLAGPDEQY
V gene: TRBV6-1

CDR3 protein: ASWMDASRNEQF
V gene: TRBV28

CDR3 protein: SVHSSGGAYNEQF
V gene: TRBV29-1

CDR3 protein: AISDFYEQY
V gene: TRBV10-3